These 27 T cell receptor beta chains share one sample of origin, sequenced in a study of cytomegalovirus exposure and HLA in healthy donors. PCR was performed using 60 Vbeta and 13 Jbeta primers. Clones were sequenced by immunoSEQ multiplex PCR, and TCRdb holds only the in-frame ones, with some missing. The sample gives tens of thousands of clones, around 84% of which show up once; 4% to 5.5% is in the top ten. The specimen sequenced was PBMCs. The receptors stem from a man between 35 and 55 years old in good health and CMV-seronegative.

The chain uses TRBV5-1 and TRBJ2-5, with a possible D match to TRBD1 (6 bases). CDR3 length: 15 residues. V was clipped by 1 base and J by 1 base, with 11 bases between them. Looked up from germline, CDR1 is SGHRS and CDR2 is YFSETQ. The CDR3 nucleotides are TGCGCCAGCAGCTTGCCATTGACAGGCCAAGAGACCCAGTACTTC. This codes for CASSLPLTGQETQYF.

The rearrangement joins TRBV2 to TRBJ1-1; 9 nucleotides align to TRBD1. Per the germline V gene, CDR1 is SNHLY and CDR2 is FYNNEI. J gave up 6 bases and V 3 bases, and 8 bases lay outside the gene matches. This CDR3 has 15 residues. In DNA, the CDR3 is TGTGCCAGCAGTGATGATGGGACAGGGTCGGCTGAAGCTTTCTTT. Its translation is CASSDDGTGSAEAFF.

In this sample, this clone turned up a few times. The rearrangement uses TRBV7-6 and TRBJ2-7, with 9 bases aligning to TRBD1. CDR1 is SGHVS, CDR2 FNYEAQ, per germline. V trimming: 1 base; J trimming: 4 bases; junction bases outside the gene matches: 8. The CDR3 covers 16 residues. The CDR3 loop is CASSLDFYRGLYEQYF. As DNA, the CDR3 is TGTGCCAGCAGCTTAGATTTTTACAGGGGGCTTTACGAGCAGTACTTC.

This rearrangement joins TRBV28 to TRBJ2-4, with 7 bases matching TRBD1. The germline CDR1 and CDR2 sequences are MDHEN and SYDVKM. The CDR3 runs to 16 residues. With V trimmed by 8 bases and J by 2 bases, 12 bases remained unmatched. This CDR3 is CASVPRQGLTKNIQYF. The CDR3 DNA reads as TGTGCCAGCGTTCCCCGACAGGGATTAACCAAAAACATTCAGTACTTC.

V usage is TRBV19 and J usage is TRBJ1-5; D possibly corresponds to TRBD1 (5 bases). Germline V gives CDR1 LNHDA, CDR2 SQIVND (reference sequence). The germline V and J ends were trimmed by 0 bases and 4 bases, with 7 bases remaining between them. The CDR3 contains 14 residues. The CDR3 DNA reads TGTGCCAGTAGTATAGATCAGGGTAATCAGCCCCAGCATTTT. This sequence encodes CASSIDQGNQPQHF.

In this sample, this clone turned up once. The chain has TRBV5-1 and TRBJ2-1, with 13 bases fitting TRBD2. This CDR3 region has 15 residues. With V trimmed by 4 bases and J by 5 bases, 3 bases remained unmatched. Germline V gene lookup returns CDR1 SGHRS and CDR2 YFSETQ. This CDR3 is CASSLGTSGNNEQFF. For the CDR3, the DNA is TGCGCCAGCAGCCTCGGGACTAGCGGGAACAATGAGCAGTTCTTC. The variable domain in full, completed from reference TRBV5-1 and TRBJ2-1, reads KAGVTQTPRYLIKTRGQQVTLSCSPISGHRSVSWYQQTPGQGLQFLFEYFSETQRNKGNFPGRFSGRQFSNSRSEMNVSTLELGDSALYLCASSLGTSGNNEQFFGPGTRLTVL.

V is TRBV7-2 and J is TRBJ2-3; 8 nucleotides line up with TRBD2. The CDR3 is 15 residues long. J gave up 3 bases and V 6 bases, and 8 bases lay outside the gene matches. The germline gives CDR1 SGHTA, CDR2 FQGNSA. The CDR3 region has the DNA TGTGCCAGCAGGGTAGCGGGGAGGCCGACAGATACGCAGTATTTT. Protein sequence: CASRVAGRPTDTQYF.

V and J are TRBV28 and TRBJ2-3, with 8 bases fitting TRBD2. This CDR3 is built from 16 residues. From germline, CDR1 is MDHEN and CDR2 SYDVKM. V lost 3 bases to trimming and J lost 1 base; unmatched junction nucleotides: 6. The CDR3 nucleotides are TGTGCCAGCAGTTTCCGCGGGGGGTCGGGCACAGATACGCAGTATTTT. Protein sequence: CASSFRGGSGTDTQYF.

The CDR3 loop is CASRKTGVVNYGYTF. The DNA for the CDR3 is TGTGCCAGCAGAAAAACAGGGGTTGTTAACTATGGCTACACCTTC. The rearrangement joins TRBV27 to TRBJ1-2; 7 bases are a match to TRBD1. V was clipped by 6 bases and J by 1 base; unmatched bases: 8. The germline V gene has CDR1 MNHEY and CDR2 SMNVEV (reference sequence). CDR3 length: 15 amino acids.

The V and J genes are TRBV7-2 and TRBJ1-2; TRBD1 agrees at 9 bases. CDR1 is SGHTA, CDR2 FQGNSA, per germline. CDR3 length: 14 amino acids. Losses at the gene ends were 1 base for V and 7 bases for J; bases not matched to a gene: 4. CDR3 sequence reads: CASSLEGQGLGYTF. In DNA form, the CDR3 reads TGTGCCAGCAGCTTAGAAGGACAGGGGCTTGGCTACACCTTC.

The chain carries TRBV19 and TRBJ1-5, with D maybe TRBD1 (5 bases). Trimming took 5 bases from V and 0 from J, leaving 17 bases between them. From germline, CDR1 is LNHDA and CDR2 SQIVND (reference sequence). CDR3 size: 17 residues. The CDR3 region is CASSSAGWSNSNQPQHF. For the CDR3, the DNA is TGTGCCAGTAGTTCGGCAGGGTGGTCCAATAGCAATCAGCCCCAGCATTTT.

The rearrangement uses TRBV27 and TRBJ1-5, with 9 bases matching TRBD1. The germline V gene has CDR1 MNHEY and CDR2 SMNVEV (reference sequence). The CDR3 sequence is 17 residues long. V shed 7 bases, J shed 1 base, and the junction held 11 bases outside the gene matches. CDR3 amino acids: CASKTHPGQGSNQPQHF. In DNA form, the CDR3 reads TGTGCCAGCAAAACCCACCCGGGACAGGGAAGCAATCAGCCCCAGCATTTT.

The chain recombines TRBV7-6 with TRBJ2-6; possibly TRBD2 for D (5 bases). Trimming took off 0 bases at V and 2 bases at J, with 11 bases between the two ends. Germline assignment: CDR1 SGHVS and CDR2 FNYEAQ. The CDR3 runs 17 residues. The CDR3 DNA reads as TGTGCCAGCAGCTTAGCGCCGGGATCAACTGGGGCCAACGTCCTGACTTTC. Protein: CASSLAPGSTGANVLTF.

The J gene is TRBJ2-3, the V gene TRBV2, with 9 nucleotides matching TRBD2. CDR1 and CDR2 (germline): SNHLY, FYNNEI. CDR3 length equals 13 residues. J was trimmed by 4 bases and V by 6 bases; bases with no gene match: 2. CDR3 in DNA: TGTGCCAGCAGGGGACTAGCACCAGATACGCAGTATTTT. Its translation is CASRGLAPDTQYF.

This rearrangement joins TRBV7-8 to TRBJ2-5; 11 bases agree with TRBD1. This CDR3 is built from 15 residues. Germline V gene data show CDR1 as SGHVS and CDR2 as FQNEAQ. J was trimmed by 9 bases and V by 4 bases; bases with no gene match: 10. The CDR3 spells CASSSAGTGGIAQYF. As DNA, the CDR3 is TGTGCCAGCAGCTCGGCCGGGACAGGGGGTATTGCCCAGTACTTC.

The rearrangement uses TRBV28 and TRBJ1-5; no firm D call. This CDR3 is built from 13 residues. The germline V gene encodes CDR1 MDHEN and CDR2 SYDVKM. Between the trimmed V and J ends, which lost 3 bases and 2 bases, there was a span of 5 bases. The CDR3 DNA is TGTGCCAGCAGTTTTGGAGGCAATCAGCCCCAGCATTTT. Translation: CASSFGGNQPQHF.

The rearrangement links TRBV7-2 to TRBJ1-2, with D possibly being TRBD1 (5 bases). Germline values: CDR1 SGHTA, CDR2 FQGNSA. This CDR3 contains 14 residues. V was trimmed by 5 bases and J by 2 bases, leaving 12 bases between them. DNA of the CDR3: TGTGCCAGCAGCCCCACAGGATCCAACTATGGCTACACCTTC. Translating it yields CASSPTGSNYGYTF.

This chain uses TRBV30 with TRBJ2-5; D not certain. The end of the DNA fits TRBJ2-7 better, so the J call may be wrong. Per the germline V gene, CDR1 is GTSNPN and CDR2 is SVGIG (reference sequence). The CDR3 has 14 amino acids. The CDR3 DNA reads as TGTGCCTGGAGCACTATCGGGTGGATGGTCGAGCAGTACTTC. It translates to CAWSTIGWMVEQYF.

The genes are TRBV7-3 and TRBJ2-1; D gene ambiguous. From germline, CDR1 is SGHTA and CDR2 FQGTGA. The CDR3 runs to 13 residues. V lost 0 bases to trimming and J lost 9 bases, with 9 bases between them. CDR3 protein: CASSLTQLGEQFF. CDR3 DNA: TGTGCCAGCAGCTTAACCCAACTTGGTGAGCAGTTCTTC. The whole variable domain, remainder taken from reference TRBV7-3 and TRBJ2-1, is GAGVSQTPSNKVTEKGKYVELRCDPISGHTALYWYRQSLGQGPEFLIYFQGTGAADDSGLPNDRFFAVRPEGSVSTLKIQRTERGDSAVYLCASSLTQLGEQFFGPGTRLTVL.

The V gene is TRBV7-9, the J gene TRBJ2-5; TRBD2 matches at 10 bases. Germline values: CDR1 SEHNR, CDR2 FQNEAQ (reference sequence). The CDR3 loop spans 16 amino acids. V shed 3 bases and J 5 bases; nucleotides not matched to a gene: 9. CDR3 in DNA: TGTGCCAGCAGCTTTTCTAGCGGGAGCTTGTCGGAGACCCAGTACTTC. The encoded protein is CASSFSSGSLSETQYF.

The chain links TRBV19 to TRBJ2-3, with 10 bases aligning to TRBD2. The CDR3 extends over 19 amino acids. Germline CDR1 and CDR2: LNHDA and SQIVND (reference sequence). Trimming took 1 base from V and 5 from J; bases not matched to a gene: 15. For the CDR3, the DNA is TGTGCCAGTAGTATAGTATCGTTTGCGGCTAGCGGGAGTAGAGATACGCAGTATTTT. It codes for CASSIVSFAASGSRDTQYF.

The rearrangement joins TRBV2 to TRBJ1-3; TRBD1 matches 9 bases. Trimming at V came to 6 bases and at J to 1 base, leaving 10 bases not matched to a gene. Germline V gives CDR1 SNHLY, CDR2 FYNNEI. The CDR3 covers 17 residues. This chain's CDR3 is CASSRKGQGLSGNTIYF. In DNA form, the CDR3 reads TGTGCCAGCAGCAGAAAAGGACAGGGGCTTTCTGGAAACACCATATATTTT.

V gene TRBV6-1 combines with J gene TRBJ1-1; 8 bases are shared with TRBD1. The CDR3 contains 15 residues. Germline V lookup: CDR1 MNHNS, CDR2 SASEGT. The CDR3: CAGKTGGRGNTEAFF. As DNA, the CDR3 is TGTGCAGGTAAAACAGGGGGACGTGGGAACACTGAAGCTTTCTTT.

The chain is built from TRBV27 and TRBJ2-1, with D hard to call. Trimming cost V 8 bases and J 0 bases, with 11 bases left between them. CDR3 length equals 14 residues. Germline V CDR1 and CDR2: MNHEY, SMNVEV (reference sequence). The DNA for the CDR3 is TGTGCCAGCGGCGCCTACAGCTCCTACAATGAGCAGTTCTTC. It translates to CASGAYSSYNEQFF.

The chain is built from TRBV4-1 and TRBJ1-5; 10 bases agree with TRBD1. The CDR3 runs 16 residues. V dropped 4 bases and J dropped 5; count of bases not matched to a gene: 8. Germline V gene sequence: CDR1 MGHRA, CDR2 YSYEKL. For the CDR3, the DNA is TGCGCCAGCAGCCCATTGGGACAGGGGCCCCATCAGCCCCAGCATTTT. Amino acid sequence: CASSPLGQGPHQPQHF.

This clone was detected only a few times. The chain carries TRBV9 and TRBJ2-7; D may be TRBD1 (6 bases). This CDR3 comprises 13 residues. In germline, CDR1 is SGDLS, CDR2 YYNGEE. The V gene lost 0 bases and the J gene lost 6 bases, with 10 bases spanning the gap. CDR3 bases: TGTGCCAGCAGCGTAGTTCTAGGGGGCGAGCAGTACTTC. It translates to CASSVVLGGEQYF.

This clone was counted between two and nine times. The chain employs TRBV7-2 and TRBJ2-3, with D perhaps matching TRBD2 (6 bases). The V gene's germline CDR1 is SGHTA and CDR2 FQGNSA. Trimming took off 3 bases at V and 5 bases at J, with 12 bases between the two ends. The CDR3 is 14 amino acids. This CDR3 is CASSFTDYLDTQYF. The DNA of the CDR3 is TGTGCCAGCAGCTTTACGGACTACCTAGATACGCAGTATTTT. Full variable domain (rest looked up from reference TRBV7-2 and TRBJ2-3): GAGVSQSPSNKVTEKGKDVELRCDPISGHTALYWYRQSLGQGLEFLIYFQGNSAPDKSGLPSDRFSAERTGGSVSTLTIQRTQQEDSAVYLCASSFTDYLDTQYFGPGTRLTVL.